This T cell receptor beta chain was documented in a study of identical twins. CDR1 and CDR2 from the germline V gene are MNHNS and SASEGT. The CDR3 sequence is 11 residues long. Deletions cut 8 bases from V and 14 bases from J, with 16 bases between. Study conclusions and caveats: Because invariant MAIT and iNKT cells could be present, zero-insertion analyses could be partly confounded.

The authors used template switching to add a universal primer site and gave cDNA unique molecular identifiers. TCRdb processed the 5' RACE reads anew with MiXCR; each CDR3 protein has one entry. Among about 1.7 million distinct CDR3 sequences listed, about 32% were seen once. In this sample, this clonotype turned up a few times. Its target is not known. Sequencing was done on a sample of cord blood. The sequence was collected from a newborn girl in good health. V gene TRBV6-1 combines with J gene TRBJ2-1; perhaps TRBD2 as D (5 bases). The CDR3: CASGRPGYEFF. The CDR3 DNA sequence: TGTGCCAGCGGGCGTCCGGGGTACGAGTTCTTC.